This TCR beta chain came from a study of blood T cells in healthy people across ages. Worth noting for this clonotype: The antigen is undetermined.

Findings and limits, study-wide: A strong correlation was seen between TCR beta diversity and naive T cell percentage.

With a J-beta primer mix and a sample-barcoded 5' primer, a second PCR ran about 7 to 12 cycles. From the 5' RACE reads, TCRdb called clonotypes with MiXCR, one entry per CDR3 protein. The data show some 850,000 distinct CDR3 sequences, 20% to 30% seen once. Donors were healthy Caucasian individuals from Russia aged roughly 6 to 90. V was pared by 4 bases and J by 5 bases, with 23 bases between. Germline V lookup: CDR1 SGHRS, CDR2 YFSETQ. This CDR3 comprises 17 residues. This same sample was also part of a study on T cells of mothers and their children. That study adds: Addition of sample barcodes and 2-4 random nucleotides occurred through the M1S primer of the second PCR.

The source of this sequence is a boy under 18 in good health. The sample comprised blood. This sequence joins TRBV5-1 and TRBJ2-3; D ambiguous. This chain's CDR3 is CASSPRVTPINRDTQYF. CDR3 bases: TGCGCCAGCAGCCCCCGAGTGACCCCTATAAACCGAGATACGCAGTATTTT.